These 26 T cell receptor beta chains were all obtained from the same sample, sequenced in a study of cytotoxic CD8 clonotypes in ibrutinib-treated CLL. Data came from immunoSEQ multiplex PCR; TCRdb stores just in-frame clones and leaves some out. Of around 310,000 clones in the sample, roughly 79% are singletons; the top ten hold about 6.7%. The sample consisted of PBMCs, taken before ibrutinib treatment. Receptor source: a human donor with chronic lymphocytic leukemia.

This clone was seen just once. The J gene is TRBJ2-1, the V gene TRBV29-1, with 7 bases that match TRBD2. Germline-derived CDR1 and CDR2 are SQVTM and ANQGSEA. The CDR3 spans 16 residues. The V segment lost 5 bases and the J segment 6 bases; nucleotides outside the gene matches: 16. The DNA for the CDR3 is TGCAGCGTTTGCCGCCATGGGGCGGGAGTGGTCAATGAGCAGTTCTTC. It codes for CSVCRHGAGVVNEQFF.

The J gene is TRBJ2-2, the V gene TRBV4-1; unclear D gene. CDR1 and CDR2 from the germline V gene are MGHRA and YSYEKL. The V end lost 0 bases, the J end lost 1 base, and 9 bases lay between the germline ends. The CDR3 is 16 amino acids. The DNA of the CDR3 is TGCGCCAGCAGCCAAGATGGTCGAGGGAACACCGGGGAGCTGTTTTTT. As protein: CASSQDGRGNTGELFF.

The V gene is TRBV19, the J gene TRBJ1-5; no clear D. V lost 3 bases and J lost 4, with 7 bases in between. This CDR3 comprises 13 residues. Germline V CDR1 and CDR2: LNHDA, SQIVND (reference sequence). The CDR3 loop is CASSIRENQPQHF. CDR3 DNA: TGTGCCAGTAGTATCCGGGAAAATCAGCCCCAGCATTTT.

The chain joins TRBV19 to TRBJ1-5; D possibly corresponds to TRBD1 (6 bases). The CDR3 loop spans 16 amino acids. The V gene lost 4 bases and the J gene lost 4 bases, with 17 bases spanning the gap. From germline, CDR1 is LNHDA and CDR2 SQIVND (reference sequence). CDR3 sequence reads: CASSKGRNRANQPQHF. The CDR3, as DNA: TGTGCCAGTAGTAAGGGCCGGAACAGGGCTAATCAGCCCCAGCATTTT.

The genes are TRBV28 and TRBJ1-5, with 7 positions matching TRBD1. Germline CDR1 reads MDHEN; CDR2 reads SYDVKM. Trimming at V came to 5 bases and at J to 0 bases, leaving 7 bases not matched to a gene. The CDR3 is 16 amino acids. The CDR3, as DNA: TGTGCCAGCAGTGCATTACAGGGGACTAGCAATCAGCCCCAGCATTTT. It yields the protein CASSALQGTSNQPQHF.

V is TRBV7-8 and J is TRBJ2-7; D is unclear. This CDR3 is built from 15 residues. The germline V and J ends were trimmed by 2 bases and 0 bases, with 11 bases remaining between them. Germline CDR1 is SGHVS and CDR2 is FQNEAQ. The CDR3 nucleotides read TGTGCCAGCAGCTTATCCCCGACAACCTCCTACGAGCAGTACTTC. Translated, it gives CASSLSPTTSYEQYF.

This clone showed up just once. The chain carries TRBV18 and TRBJ2-2; D gene unclear. Germline CDR1 and CDR2: KGHSH and LQKENI. The CDR3 runs to 17 residues. V was trimmed by 2 bases and J by 0 bases, leaving 13 bases between them. The CDR3: CASSPRIRRTNTGELFF. The CDR3 coding sequence is TGTGCCAGCTCACCAAGGATAAGGCGGACGAACACCGGGGAGCTGTTTTTT.

V gene TRBV5-1 combines with J gene TRBJ2-6, with 9 positions matching TRBD1. The CDR3 is made up of 17 amino acids. With V trimmed by 1 base and J by 1 base, 3 bases remained unmatched. Germline V gives CDR1 SGHRS, CDR2 YFSETQ. CDR3 coding DNA: TGCGCCAGCAGCTTGACAGGGGGCTATTCTGGGGCCAACGTCCTGACTTTC. It is translated as CASSLTGGYSGANVLTF.

This clone was observed a handful of times. The rearrangement links TRBV7-7 to TRBJ2-5; D is unclear. Between the trimmed V and J ends, which lost 4 bases and 4 bases, there was a span of 10 bases. The germline CDR1 and CDR2 sequences are SSHAT and FNYEAQ (reference sequence). The CDR3 extends over 13 amino acids. The CDR3 protein is CASSYGLRETQYF. In DNA, the CDR3 is TGTGCCAGCAGCTACGGGTTACGAGAGACCCAGTACTTC.

The genes are TRBV11-2 and TRBJ2-5; D remains unclear. The V gene lost 2 bases and the J gene lost 5 bases, with 3 bases spanning the gap. Germline V CDR1 and CDR2: SGHAT, FQNNGV. CDR3 size: 11 residues. The CDR3 bases are TGTGCCAGCAGCTTAAGCGAGACCCAGTACTTC. This encodes CASSLSETQYF.

The chain joins TRBV27 to TRBJ2-7; TRBD1 aligns across 8 bases. The CDR3 runs to 16 residues. Germline loops: CDR1 MNHEY, CDR2 SMNVEV (reference sequence). V was pared by 5 bases and J by 5 bases, with 14 bases of the junction left unmatched. CDR3 DNA sequence: TGTGCCAGCAGTCTCGGTGTGAGACAGGGGAACGACGAGCAGTACTTC. Amino acids: CASSLGVRQGNDEQYF.

The chain combines TRBV27 with TRBJ2-1, with D perhaps matching TRBD2 (5 bases). The CDR3 sequence is 14 residues long. Germline V gene data show CDR1 as MNHEY and CDR2 as SMNVEV (reference sequence). The germline V and J ends were trimmed by 2 bases and 9 bases, with 14 bases remaining between them. The chain's CDR3 is CASSLRGGSSEQFF. In DNA form, the CDR3 reads TGTGCCAGCAGTTTAAGAGGTGGGAGTAGTGAGCAGTTCTTC.

The rearrangement links TRBV30 to TRBJ1-3; no definite D call. Deletions cut 2 bases from V and 3 bases from J, with 8 bases between. The CDR3 extends over 13 amino acids. Germline V gene lookup returns CDR1 GTSNPN and CDR2 SVGIG (reference sequence). The CDR3, as DNA: TGTGCCTGGAGTCTCCGGGTTGGAAACACCATATATTTT. Its translation is CAWSLRVGNTIYF.

The chain employs TRBV30 and TRBJ1-1, with D possibly being TRBD1 (6 bases). V lost 0 bases to trimming and J lost 11 bases, with 13 bases between them. This CDR3 region has 12 residues. Germline CDR1 reads GTSNPN; CDR2 reads SVGIG (reference sequence). CDR3 loop: CAWSVGGLAAFF. The CDR3 nucleotides read TGTGCCTGGAGTGTGGGGGGGCTGGCGGCTTTCTTT.

CDR3 nucleotides: TGCGCCAGCAGCCAAGAAGGTGGTGGAAACACCATATATTTT. Protein product: CASSQEGGGNTIYF. The rearrangement links TRBV4-1 to TRBJ1-3; no firm D call. Germline CDR1 reads MGHRA; CDR2 reads YSYEKL. The CDR3 covers 14 residues. V shed 0 bases and J shed 3 bases, with 6 bases lying between them.

This chain connects TRBV5-1 to TRBJ2-1; a possible D gene is TRBD2 (5 bases). CDR1 is SGHRS, CDR2 YFSETQ, per germline. V lost 4 bases and J 5 bases, leaving 16 bases between the germline ends. The CDR3 consists of 15 residues. The CDR3 protein is CASSTDWKPDNEQFF. In nucleotides, the CDR3 is TGCGCCAGCAGCACGGACTGGAAGCCTGACAATGAGCAGTTCTTC.

This clone was observed once. The rearrangement links TRBV18 to TRBJ1-1; D is unresolved. Trimming left V 3 bases short and J 5 bases short, with 13 bases between. Per germline, CDR1 KGHSH and CDR2 LQKENI. This CDR3 has 14 residues. CDR3 in DNA: TGTGCCAGCTCACCTATAGACCGGGGTACTGAAGCTTTCTTT. Amino acid sequence: CASSPIDRGTEAFF. Drawing the rest from reference TRBV18 and TRBJ1-1, the complete variable domain is NAGVMQNPRHLVRRRGQEARLRCSPMKGHSHVYWYRQLPEEGLKFMVYLQKENIIDESGMPKERFSAEFPKEGPSILRIQQVVRGDSAAYFCASSPIDRGTEAFFGQGTRLTVV.

The V and J genes are TRBV19 and TRBJ2-7, with TRBD1 as a possible D gene (6 bases). Trimming left V 6 bases short and J 2 bases short, with 11 bases between. The CDR3 is 13 amino acids. Germline assignment: CDR1 LNHDA and CDR2 SQIVND (reference sequence). The CDR3 DNA is TGTGCCAGTAGCCCAACAGGGACCTACGAGCAGTACTTC. Its protein is CASSPTGTYEQYF.

The chain joins TRBV9 to TRBJ2-1; 10 positions match TRBD2. Unmatched junction bases numbered 9, after V lost 4 bases and J lost 2 bases. CDR1 SGDLS and CDR2 YYNGEE come from the germline V gene. The CDR3 extends over 17 amino acids. This chain's CDR3 is CASSPRLAGVPYNEQFF. CDR3 nucleotide sequence: TGTGCCAGCAGCCCCCGTCTAGCGGGAGTCCCCTACAATGAGCAGTTCTTC.

This chain links TRBV7-2 with TRBJ2-7; D uncertain. The CDR3 is made up of 12 amino acids. Germline CDR1 reads SGHTA; CDR2 reads FQGNSA. V lost 1 base to trimming and J lost 3 bases, with 4 bases between them. The CDR3 sequence is CASSLGFYEQYF. As DNA, the CDR3 is TGTGCCAGCAGCTTAGGCTTCTACGAGCAGTACTTC.

The rearrangement joins TRBV19 to TRBJ2-7; 9 bases agree with TRBD1. There are 15 residues in the CDR3. CDR1 and CDR2 (germline): LNHDA, SQIVND (reference sequence). The V gene end was trimmed by 7 bases and the J gene end by 0 bases; junction bases not matched to a gene: 7. Here the CDR3 DNA reads TGTGCCAGTACTTTCGGACAGGGGCCCTCCTACGAGCAGTACTTC. Translation gives CASTFGQGPSYEQYF.

V is TRBV15 and J is TRBJ2-1; TRBD2 agrees at 9 bases. J gave up 2 bases and V 0 bases, and 2 bases lay outside the gene matches. Germline-derived CDR1 and CDR2 are LNHNV and YYDKDF (reference sequence). This CDR3 is 16 amino acids long. The CDR3 nucleotides read TGTGCCACCAGCAGAGATCGCGGGAGGGCCTACAATGAGCAGTTCTTC. Protein sequence: CATSRDRGRAYNEQFF. Combining the CDR3 with reference TRBV15 and TRBJ2-1 gives the whole variable domain DAMVIQNPRYQVTQFGKPVTLSCSQTLNHNVMYWYQQKSSQAPKLLFHYYDKDFNNEADTPDNFQSRRPNTSFCFLDIRSPGLGDTAMYLCATSRDRGRAYNEQFFGPGTRLTVL.

This chain joins TRBV6-6 and TRBJ2-1; maybe TRBD1 (6 bases). Germline values: CDR1 MNHNY, CDR2 SVGAGI (reference sequence). Trimming cost V 0 bases and J 6 bases, with 9 bases left between them. The CDR3 consists of 14 residues. The DNA of the CDR3 is TGTGCCAGCAGTTACTCGACAGGAGGCAATGAGCAGTTCTTC. It specifies CASSYSTGGNEQFF.

The CDR3 nucleotides are TGCGCCAGCAGCTGGGACGGCGGGTCCGATGGCTACACCTTC. Translated: CASSWDGGSDGYTF. The chain has TRBV5-1 and TRBJ1-2; D may be TRBD1 (5 bases). The CDR3 loop spans 14 amino acids. V was cut by 3 bases and J by 6 bases, with 15 bases left in between. Germline V CDR1 and CDR2: SGHRS, YFSETQ.

The gene calls are TRBV15 and TRBJ1-5; D gene uncertain. CDR1 LNHNV and CDR2 YYDKDF come from the germline V gene (reference sequence). The ends were cut back, 1 base at V and 4 bases at J, with 5 bases in the middle. The CDR3 is 13 amino acids. DNA of the CDR3: TGTGCCACCAGCAGAGCCAGTAATCAGCCCCAGCATTTT. Amino acids: CATSRASNQPQHF.

The chain links TRBV5-1 to TRBJ2-3; D is undetermined. The V end lost 5 bases, the J end lost 1 base, and 8 bases lay between the germline ends. CDR1 is SGHRS and CDR2 is YFSETQ in the germline V gene. This CDR3 is built from 13 residues. The chain's CDR3 is CASSTQGTDTQYF. In DNA, the CDR3 is TGCGCCAGCAGTACCCAGGGCACAGATACGCAGTATTTT.